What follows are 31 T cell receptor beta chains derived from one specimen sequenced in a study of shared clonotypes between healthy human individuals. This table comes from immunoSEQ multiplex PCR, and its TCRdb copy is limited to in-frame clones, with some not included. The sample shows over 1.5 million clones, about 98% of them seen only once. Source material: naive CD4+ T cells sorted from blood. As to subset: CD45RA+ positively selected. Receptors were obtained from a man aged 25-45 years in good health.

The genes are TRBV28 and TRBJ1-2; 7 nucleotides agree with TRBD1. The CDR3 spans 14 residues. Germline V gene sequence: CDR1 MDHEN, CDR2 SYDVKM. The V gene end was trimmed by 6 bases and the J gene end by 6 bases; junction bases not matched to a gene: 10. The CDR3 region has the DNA TGTGCCAGCAGCTCGCTTGACAGGGTCAATGGCTACACCTTC. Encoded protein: CASSSLDRVNGYTF.

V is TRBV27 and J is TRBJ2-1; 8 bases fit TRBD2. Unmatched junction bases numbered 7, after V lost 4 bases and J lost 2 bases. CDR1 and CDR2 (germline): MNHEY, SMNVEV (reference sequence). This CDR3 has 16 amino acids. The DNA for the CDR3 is TGTGCCAGCAGTTCCTTAGCGGGATCGACCTACAATGAGCAGTTCTTC. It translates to CASSSLAGSTYNEQFF.

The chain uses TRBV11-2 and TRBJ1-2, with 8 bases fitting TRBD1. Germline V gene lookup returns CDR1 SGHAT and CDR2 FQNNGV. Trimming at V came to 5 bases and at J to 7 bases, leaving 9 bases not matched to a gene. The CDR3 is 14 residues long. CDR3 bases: TGTGCCAGCAGCGAACATACAGGGGGATTTGGCTACACCTTC. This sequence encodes CASSEHTGGFGYTF.

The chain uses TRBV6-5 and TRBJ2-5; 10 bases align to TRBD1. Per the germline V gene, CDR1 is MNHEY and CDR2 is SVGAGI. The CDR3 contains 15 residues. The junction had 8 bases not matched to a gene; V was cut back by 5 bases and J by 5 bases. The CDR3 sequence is CASSTGTGVGETQYF. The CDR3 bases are TGTGCCAGCAGTACAGGGACAGGGGTGGGGGAGACCCAGTACTTC.

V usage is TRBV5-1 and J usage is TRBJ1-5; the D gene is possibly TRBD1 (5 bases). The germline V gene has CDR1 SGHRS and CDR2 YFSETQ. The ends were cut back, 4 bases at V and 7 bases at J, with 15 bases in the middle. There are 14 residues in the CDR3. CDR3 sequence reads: CASSPWGGGQPQHF. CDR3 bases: TGCGCCAGCAGCCCGTGGGGGGGAGGACAGCCCCAGCATTTT.

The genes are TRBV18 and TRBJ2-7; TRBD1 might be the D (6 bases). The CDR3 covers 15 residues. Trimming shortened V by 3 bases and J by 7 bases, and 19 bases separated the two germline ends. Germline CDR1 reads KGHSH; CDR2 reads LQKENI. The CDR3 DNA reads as TGTGCCAGCTCACCCCCATCTAAGGACAGCGGAGAGCAGTACTTC. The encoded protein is CASSPPSKDSGEQYF.

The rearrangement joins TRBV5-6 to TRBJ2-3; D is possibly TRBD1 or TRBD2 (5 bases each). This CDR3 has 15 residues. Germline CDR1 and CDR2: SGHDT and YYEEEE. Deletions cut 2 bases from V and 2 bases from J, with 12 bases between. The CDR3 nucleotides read TGTGCCAGCAGCTTATCAGGGAGACTCACAGATACGCAGTATTTT. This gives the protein CASSLSGRLTDTQYF.

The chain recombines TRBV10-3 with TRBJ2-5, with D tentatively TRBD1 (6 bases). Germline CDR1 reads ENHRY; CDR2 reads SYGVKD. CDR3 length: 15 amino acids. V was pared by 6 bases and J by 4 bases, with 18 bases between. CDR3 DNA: TGTGCCATCAGGCCGACCGGGACACTCGGAGAGACCCAGTACTTC. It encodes CAIRPTGTLGETQYF.

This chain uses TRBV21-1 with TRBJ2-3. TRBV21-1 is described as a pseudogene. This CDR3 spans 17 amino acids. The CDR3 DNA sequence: TGTGCCAGCAGCACCAGGGGGGCTAGCGGAGTGGGAGATACGCAGTATTTT. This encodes CASSTRGASGVGDTQYF.

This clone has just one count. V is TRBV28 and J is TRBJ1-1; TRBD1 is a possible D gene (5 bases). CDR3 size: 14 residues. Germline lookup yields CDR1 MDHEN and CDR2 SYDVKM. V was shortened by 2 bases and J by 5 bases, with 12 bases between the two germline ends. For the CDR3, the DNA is TGTGCCAGCAGTTTACACAAATGGGGGACTGAAGCTTTCTTT. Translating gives CASSLHKWGTEAFF.

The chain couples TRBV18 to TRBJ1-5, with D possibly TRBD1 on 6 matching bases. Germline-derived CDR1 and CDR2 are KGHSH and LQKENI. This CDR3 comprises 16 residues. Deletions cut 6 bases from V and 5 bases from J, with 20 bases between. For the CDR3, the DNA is TGTGCCAGCTCCCCGATCCCTCAGGGGCGAGATCAGCCCCAGCATTTT. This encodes CASSPIPQGRDQPQHF.

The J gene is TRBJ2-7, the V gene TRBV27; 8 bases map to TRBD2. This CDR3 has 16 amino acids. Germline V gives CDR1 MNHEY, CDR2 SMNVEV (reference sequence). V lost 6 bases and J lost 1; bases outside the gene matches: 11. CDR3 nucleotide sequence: TGTGCCAGCAGCAACCGGCCGGGACTAGTATCCTACGAGCAGTACTTC. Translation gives CASSNRPGLVSYEQYF.

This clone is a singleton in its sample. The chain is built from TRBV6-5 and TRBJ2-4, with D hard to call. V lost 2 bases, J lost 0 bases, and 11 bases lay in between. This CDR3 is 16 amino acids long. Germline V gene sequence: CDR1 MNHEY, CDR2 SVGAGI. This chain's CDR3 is CASSYGHHIAKNIQYF. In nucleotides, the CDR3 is TGTGCCAGCAGTTACGGTCATCACATAGCCAAAAACATTCAGTACTTC.

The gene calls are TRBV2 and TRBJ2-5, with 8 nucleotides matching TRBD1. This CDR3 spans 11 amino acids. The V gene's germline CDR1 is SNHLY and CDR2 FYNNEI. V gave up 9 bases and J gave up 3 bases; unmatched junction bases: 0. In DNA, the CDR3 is TGTGCCAGGGACAGGGAAGAGACCCAGTACTTC. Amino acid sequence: CARDREETQYF.

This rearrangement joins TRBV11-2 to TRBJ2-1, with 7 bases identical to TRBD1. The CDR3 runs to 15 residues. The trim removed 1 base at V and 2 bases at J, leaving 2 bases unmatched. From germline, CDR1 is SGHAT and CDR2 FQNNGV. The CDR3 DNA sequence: TGTGCCAGCAGCTTAGGACAGGGCCCCTACAATGAGCAGTTCTTC. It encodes CASSLGQGPYNEQFF.

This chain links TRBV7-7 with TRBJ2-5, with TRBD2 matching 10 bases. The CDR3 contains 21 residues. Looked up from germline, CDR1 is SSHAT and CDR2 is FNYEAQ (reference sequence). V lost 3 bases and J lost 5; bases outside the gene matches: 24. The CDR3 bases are TGTGCCAGCAGCTTTAAGGGCGGTTTCGGACTAGCGGTGCTAGAGGCGGAGACCCAGTACTTC. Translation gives CASSFKGGFGLAVLEAETQYF.

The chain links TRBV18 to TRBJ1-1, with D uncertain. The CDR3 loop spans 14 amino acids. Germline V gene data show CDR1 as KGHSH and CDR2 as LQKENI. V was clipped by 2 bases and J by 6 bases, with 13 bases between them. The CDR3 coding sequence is TGTGCCAGCTCACCAACCAGCGGCGCCCCTGAAGCTTTCTTT. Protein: CASSPTSGAPEAFF.

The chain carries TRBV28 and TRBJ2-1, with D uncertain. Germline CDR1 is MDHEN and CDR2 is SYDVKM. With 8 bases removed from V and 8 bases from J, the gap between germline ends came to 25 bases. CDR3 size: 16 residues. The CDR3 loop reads CASGTVTRGVMYEQFF. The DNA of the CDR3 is TGTGCCAGCGGTACCGTAACGAGAGGAGTTATGTATGAGCAGTTCTTC.

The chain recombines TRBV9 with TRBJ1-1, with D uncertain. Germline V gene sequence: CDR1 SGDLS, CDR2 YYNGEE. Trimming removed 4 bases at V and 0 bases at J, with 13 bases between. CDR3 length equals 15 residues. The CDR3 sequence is CASSSVGSMNTEAFF. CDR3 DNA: TGTGCCAGCAGCTCCGTTGGGAGCATGAACACTGAAGCTTTCTTT.

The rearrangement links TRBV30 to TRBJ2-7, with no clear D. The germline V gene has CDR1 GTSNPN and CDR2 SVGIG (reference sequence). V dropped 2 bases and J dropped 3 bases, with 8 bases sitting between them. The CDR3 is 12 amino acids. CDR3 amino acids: CAWSPNYYEQYF. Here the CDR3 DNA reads TGTGCCTGGAGTCCGAATTACTACGAGCAGTACTTC.

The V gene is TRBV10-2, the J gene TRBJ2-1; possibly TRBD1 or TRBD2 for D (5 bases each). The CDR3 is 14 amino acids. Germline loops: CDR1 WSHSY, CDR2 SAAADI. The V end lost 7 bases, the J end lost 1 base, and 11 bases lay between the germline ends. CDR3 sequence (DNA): TGCGCCAGCATAGGGGAGAGGTCCTACAATGAGCAGTTCTTC. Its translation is CASIGERSYNEQFF.

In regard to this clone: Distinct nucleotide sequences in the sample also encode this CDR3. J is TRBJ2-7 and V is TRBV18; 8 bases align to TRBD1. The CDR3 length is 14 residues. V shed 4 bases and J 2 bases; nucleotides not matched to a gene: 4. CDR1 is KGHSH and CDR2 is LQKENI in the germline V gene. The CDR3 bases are TGTGCCAGCTCACGCGGACAGGGAACCTACGAGCAGTACTTC. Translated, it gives CASSRGQGTYEQYF.

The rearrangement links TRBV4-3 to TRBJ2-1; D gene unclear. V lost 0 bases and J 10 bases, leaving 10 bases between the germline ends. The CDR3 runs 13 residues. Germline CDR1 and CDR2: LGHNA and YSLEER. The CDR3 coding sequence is TGCGCCAGCAGCCAAGATGTCCAGCGCGAGCAGTTCTTC. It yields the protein CASSQDVQREQFF.

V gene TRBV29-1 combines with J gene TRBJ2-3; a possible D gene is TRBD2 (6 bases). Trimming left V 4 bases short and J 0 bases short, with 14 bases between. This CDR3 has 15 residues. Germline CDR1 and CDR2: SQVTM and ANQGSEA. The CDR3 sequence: CSVVLGGISTDTQYF. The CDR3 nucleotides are TGCAGCGTTGTCTTGGGAGGCATTAGCACAGATACGCAGTATTTT.

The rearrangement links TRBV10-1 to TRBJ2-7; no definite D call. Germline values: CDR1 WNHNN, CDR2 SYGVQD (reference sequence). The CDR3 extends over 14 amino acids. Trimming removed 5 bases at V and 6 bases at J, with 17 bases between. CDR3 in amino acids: CASSPDPPSSEQYF. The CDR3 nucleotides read TGCGCCAGCAGTCCTGACCCACCTAGTAGCGAGCAGTACTTC.

CDR3 in amino acids: CATSKSPQGTYEQYF. As DNA, the CDR3 is TGTGCCACCAGCAAAAGTCCTCAGGGGACCTACGAGCAGTACTTC. The rearrangement links TRBV15 to TRBJ2-7; weak D call: TRBD1 (6 bases). The CDR3 is 15 amino acids. Germline CDR1 and CDR2: LNHNV and YYDKDF (reference sequence). The V and J ends lost 4 bases and 2 bases respectively, with 15 bases between them.

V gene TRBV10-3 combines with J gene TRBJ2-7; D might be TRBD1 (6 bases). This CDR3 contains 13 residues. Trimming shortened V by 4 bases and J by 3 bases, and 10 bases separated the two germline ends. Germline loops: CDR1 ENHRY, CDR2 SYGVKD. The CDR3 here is CAISGQAIYEQYF. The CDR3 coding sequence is TGTGCCATCAGTGGACAGGCTATCTACGAGCAGTACTTC.

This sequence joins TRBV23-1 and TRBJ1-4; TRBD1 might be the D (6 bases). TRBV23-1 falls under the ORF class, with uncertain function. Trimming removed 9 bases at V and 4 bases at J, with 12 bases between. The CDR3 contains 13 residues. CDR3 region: CARAQGSNEKLFF. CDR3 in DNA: TGCGCCAGAGCTCAGGGGAGTAATGAAAAACTGTTTTTT.

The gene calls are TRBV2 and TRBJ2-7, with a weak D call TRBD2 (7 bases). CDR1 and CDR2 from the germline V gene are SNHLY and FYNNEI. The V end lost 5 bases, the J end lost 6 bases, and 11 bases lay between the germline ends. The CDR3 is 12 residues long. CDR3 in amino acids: CASSKGGGEQYF. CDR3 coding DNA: TGTGCCAGCAGTAAAGGGGGGGGCGAGCAGTACTTC.

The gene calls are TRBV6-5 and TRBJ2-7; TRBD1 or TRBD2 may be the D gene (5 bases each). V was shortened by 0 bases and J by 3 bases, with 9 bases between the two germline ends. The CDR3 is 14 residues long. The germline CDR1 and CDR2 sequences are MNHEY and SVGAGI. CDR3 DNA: TGTGCCAGCAGTTACTCGGGACCCGGCTACGAGCAGTACTTC. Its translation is CASSYSGPGYEQYF.

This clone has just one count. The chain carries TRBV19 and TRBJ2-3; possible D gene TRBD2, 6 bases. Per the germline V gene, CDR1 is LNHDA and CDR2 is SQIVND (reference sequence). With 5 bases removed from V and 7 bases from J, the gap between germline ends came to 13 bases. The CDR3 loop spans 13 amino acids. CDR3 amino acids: CASSRLGDYTQYF. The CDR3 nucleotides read TGTGCCAGTAGTCGACTAGGGGACTATACGCAGTATTTT.